Shown below are 13 T cell receptor beta chains from a single sample sequenced in a study of OX40 agonist ivuxolimab in advanced cancers. Repertoires were generated with immunoSEQ multiplex PCR, while TCRdb's copy carries only in-frame clones and drops some. The data contain approximately 60,000 clones, roughly 92% of them singletons. Specimen: CD4+ or CD8+ T cells sorted from blood, collected in a trial of the OX40 agonist ivuxolimab. These receptors were obtained from an adult with an advanced solid tumor such as melanoma, head and neck, liver or kidney cancer.

The genes are TRBV30 and TRBJ2-5, with D uncertain. CDR3 length: 14 amino acids. Looked up from germline, CDR1 is GTSNPN and CDR2 is SVGIG (reference sequence). The V end lost 0 bases, the J end lost 1 base, and 9 bases lay between the germline ends. CDR3 DNA: TGTGCCTGGAGTGTACAATGGGCCCAAGAGACCCAGTACTTC. This translates into CAWSVQWAQETQYF.

J is TRBJ2-7 and V is TRBV5-5, with TRBD2 as a possible D gene (6 bases). The V end lost 4 bases, the J end lost 2 bases, and 10 bases lay between the germline ends. This CDR3 comprises 13 residues. Germline CDR1 reads SGHKS; CDR2 reads YYEKEE (reference sequence). DNA for the CDR3: TGTGCCAGCAGCCCTAGCGTACCCTACGAGCAGTACTTC. Protein product: CASSPSVPYEQYF.

This chain uses TRBV7-8 with TRBJ2-1; TRBD2 agrees at 10 bases. The CDR3 spans 15 residues. CDR1 and CDR2 (germline): SGHVS, FQNEAQ. V lost 1 base, J lost 10 bases, and 7 bases stayed unmatched. The CDR3 nucleotides are TGTGCCAGCAGCTTAGTGGCTAGCGGGAGACGGGAGCAGTTCTTC. It yields the protein CASSLVASGRREQFF.

This sequence joins TRBV27 and TRBJ2-5; D possibly corresponds to TRBD1 (6 bases). Germline V CDR1 and CDR2: MNHEY, SMNVEV (reference sequence). Trimming pared 5 bases from V and 2 bases from J, leaving 15 bases between. The CDR3 has 15 residues. In DNA, the CDR3 is TGTGCCAGCAGTATCCTTGGACAGATTCAAGAGACCCAGTACTTC. It translates to CASSILGQIQETQYF.

The gene calls are TRBV5-1 and TRBJ1-1; D ambiguous. The CDR3 has 12 residues. Germline CDR1 reads SGHRS; CDR2 reads YFSETQ. V was shortened by 3 bases and J by 1 base, with 4 bases between the two germline ends. The CDR3: CASSSGNTEAFF. CDR3 nucleotide sequence: TGCGCCAGCAGCTCCGGGAACACTGAAGCTTTCTTT.

The V call is TRBV6-5, the J call TRBJ1-2; D unresolved. CDR1 and CDR2 (germline): MNHEY, SVGAGI. The CDR3 runs 15 residues. The ends were cut back, 0 bases at V and 3 bases at J, with 11 bases in the middle. The CDR3 DNA sequence: TGTGCCAGCAGTTACTCGAGATCAGACTACTATGGCTACACCTTC. This codes for CASSYSRSDYYGYTF.

The V call is TRBV27, the J call TRBJ1-1; 9 bases line up with TRBD1. The germline gives CDR1 MNHEY, CDR2 SMNVEV (reference sequence). This CDR3 contains 15 residues. J gave up 4 bases and V 4 bases, and 7 bases lay outside the gene matches. CDR3 amino acids: CASSSPGQGSTEAFF. In DNA, the CDR3 is TGTGCCAGCAGTTCTCCCGGACAGGGGAGCACTGAAGCTTTCTTT.

The chain joins TRBV23-1 to TRBJ2-7; 8 nucleotides line up with TRBD1. TRBV23-1 is marked as an open reading frame, function uncertain. Germline trimming cut 1 base from V and 7 bases from J; bases unmatched to any gene: 24. The length of the CDR3 is 20 residues. Here the CDR3 reads CASSQCPVCPDRGSTTEQYF. For the CDR3, the DNA is TGCGCCAGCAGTCAATGTCCTGTCTGTCCAGACAGGGGTTCGACTACAGAGCAGTACTTC.

The chain links TRBV30 to TRBJ2-1; tentative D call: TRBD1 (6 bases). Germline CDR1 is GTSNPN and CDR2 is SVGIG (reference sequence). This CDR3 has 12 residues. With 2 bases removed from V and 8 bases from J, the gap between germline ends came to 10 bases. The CDR3 protein is CAWSTGFDEQFF. The CDR3 DNA follows: TGTGCCTGGAGTACAGGGTTCGATGAGCAGTTCTTC.

V and J are TRBV13 and TRBJ2-2, with D tentatively TRBD1 or TRBD2 (6 bases each). Germline-derived CDR1 and CDR2 are PRHDT and FYEKMQ (reference sequence). Trimming stripped 5 bases from V and 2 bases from J, with 21 bases between. This CDR3 is 18 amino acids long. The DNA of the CDR3 is TGTGCCAGCAGCCGGAGGACCTGGGGGGCACCAAACACCGGGGAGCTGTTTTTT. As protein: CASSRRTWGAPNTGELFF.

This clone was found once. The CDR3 loop reads CASSLILAQETQYF. CDR3 DNA sequence: TGTGCCAGCAGCTTAATCTTGGCTCAAGAGACCCAGTACTTC. The chain joins TRBV7-9 to TRBJ2-5, with D hard to call. This CDR3 has 14 amino acids. V lost 2 bases to trimming and J lost 2 bases, with 9 bases between them. Germline lookup yields CDR1 SEHNR and CDR2 FQNEAQ (reference sequence).

This clone is classed as medium-sized. V usage is TRBV6-4 and J usage is TRBJ2-2, with D possibly TRBD2 on 5 matching bases. The CDR3 length is 14 residues. Germline CDR1 reads MRHNA; CDR2 reads SNTAGT. The germline V and J ends were trimmed by 6 bases and 3 bases, with 11 bases remaining between them. The CDR3 spells CASSPSSDTGELFF. The CDR3 coding sequence is TGTGCCAGCAGCCCTAGCAGCGACACCGGGGAGCTGTTTTTT.

V and J are TRBV5-1 and TRBJ1-3, with a possible D match to TRBD1 (5 bases). The germline gives CDR1 SGHRS, CDR2 YFSETQ. This CDR3 region has 15 residues. V gave up 0 bases and J gave up 3 bases, with 10 bases separating them. CDR3 residues: CASSLVGGIGNTIYF. Written as DNA, the CDR3 is TGCGCCAGCAGCTTGGTGGGGGGTATTGGAAACACCATATATTTT.